This T cell receptor beta chain was identified during a study of T cells after somatic rescue of genetic block. The protocol was immunoSEQ multiplex PCR, while the TCRdb copy is restricted to in-frame clones and leaves out a portion. The sample has roughly 58,000 clones, approximately 96% seen once. This CDR3 contains 13 residues. Germline V gene sequence: CDR1 MGHRA, CDR2 YSYEKL. V gave up 3 bases and J gave up 2 bases, with 8 bases separating them. The source of this sequence is a child in the first two years of life. The rearrangement links TRBV4-1 to TRBJ2-7; TRBD2 is a possible D gene (5 bases). The sample consisted of peripheral blood mononuclear cells (PBMCs). CDR3 nucleotide sequence: TGCGCCAGCAGCCACGACTACACCTACGAGCAGTACTTC. Translation gives CASSHDYTYEQYF.